The 14 T cell receptor beta chains in this list originate from one sample, sequenced in a study of PD-L1 blockade in urothelial cancer. Stated time point: pretreatment peripheral blood. This table comes from immunoSEQ multiplex PCR, and its TCRdb copy is limited to in-frame clones, with some not included. The table records about 49,000 clones, 75% to 85% of them present only once. The material sequenced was PBMCs, taken around atezolizumab (anti-PD-L1) treatment. The receptor source for this set is a man between 65 and 79 years old with urothelial cancer.

Written as DNA, the CDR3 is TGCGCCAGCAGCTTGGAAGAGCGGGCCTTTAGCACAGATACGCAGTATTTT. Translated: CASSLEERAFSTDTQYF. The genes are TRBV5-1 and TRBJ2-3, with D perhaps TRBD2 (6 bases). Between the trimmed V and J ends, which lost 0 bases and 0 bases, there was a span of 14 bases. The CDR3 totals 17 residues. CDR1 SGHRS and CDR2 YFSETQ come from the germline V gene.

The chain employs TRBV7-9 and TRBJ2-5, with 8 bases aligning to TRBD1. CDR3 length: 14 residues. Looked up from germline, CDR1 is SEHNR and CDR2 is FQNEAQ (reference sequence). V shed 5 bases and J 3 bases; nucleotides not matched to a gene: 5. The DNA for the CDR3 is TGTGCCAGCAGCACTGGACAGGGAGAAGAGACCCAGTACTTC. Encoded protein: CASSTGQGEETQYF.

V gene TRBV27 combines with J gene TRBJ2-7, with 7 bases fitting TRBD1. The CDR3 consists of 15 residues. The V gene's germline CDR1 is MNHEY and CDR2 SMNVEV (reference sequence). V lost 5 bases to trimming and J lost 0 bases; unmatched junction nucleotides: 7. The chain's CDR3 is CASSTGQVGSYEQYF. The DNA for the CDR3 is TGTGCCAGCAGTACTGGACAGGTCGGCTCCTACGAGCAGTACTTC.

This chain connects TRBV19 to TRBJ2-2, with 9 bases identical to TRBD2. The CDR3 is 15 residues long. Germline CDR1 reads LNHDA; CDR2 reads SQIVND (reference sequence). V lost 7 bases, J lost 7 bases, and 10 bases stayed unmatched. The CDR3 DNA follows: TGTGCCAGTATGGGGGTAGCGGGAGCTGTCGGGGAGCTGTTTTTT. Amino acid sequence: CASMGVAGAVGELFF.

The chain links TRBV10-1 to TRBJ2-7; TRBD1 agrees at 8 bases. The CDR3 has 15 residues. V was clipped by 3 bases and J by 5 bases; unmatched bases: 9. Germline loops: CDR1 WNHNN, CDR2 SYGVQD (reference sequence). The CDR3 here is CASSDWSETGDEQYF. The CDR3, as DNA: TGCGCCAGCAGTGATTGGTCCGAGACAGGGGACGAGCAGTACTTC.

The rearrangement joins TRBV5-4 to TRBJ2-4, with D possibly being TRBD1 (6 bases). CDR1 and CDR2 (germline): SGHNT, YYREEE (reference sequence). The germline V and J ends were trimmed by 4 bases and 5 bases, with 13 bases remaining between them. The CDR3 consists of 14 residues. The CDR3 sequence: CASSGTGSENIQYF. In DNA, the CDR3 is TGTGCCAGCAGCGGTACAGGGAGTGAAAACATTCAGTACTTC.

The chain couples TRBV5-8 to TRBJ1-5; D perhaps matches TRBD1 (6 bases). CDR1 is SGHTS and CDR2 is YDEGEE in the germline V gene. The CDR3 length is 15 residues. Trimming stripped 0 bases from V and 6 bases from J, with 13 bases between. CDR3 nucleotides: TGTGCCAGCAGCTTGGTAGTAGGGGGAAGTCAGCCCCAGCATTTT. It is translated as CASSLVVGGSQPQHF.

V gene TRBV4-1 combines with J gene TRBJ2-7; no firm D call. The CDR3 contains 15 residues. The V gene's germline CDR1 is MGHRA and CDR2 YSYEKL. The germline V and J ends were trimmed by 0 bases and 6 bases, with 15 bases remaining between them. The CDR3 bases are TGCGCCAGCAGCCAAGACCGTGAGACTGAGATCGAGCAGTACTTC. Encoded protein: CASSQDRETEIEQYF.

The gene calls are TRBV10-3 and TRBJ1-1, with 9 nucleotides matching TRBD1. Unmatched junction bases numbered 3, after V lost 2 bases and J lost 11 bases. The CDR3 covers 12 residues. Germline V CDR1 and CDR2: ENHRY, SYGVKD. The CDR3 nucleotides are TGTGCCATCAGTGAGACAGGGGGCAAGGCTTTCTTT. Translating gives CAISETGGKAFF.

The chain uses TRBV28 and TRBJ2-1, with 10 positions matching TRBD2. Per germline, CDR1 MDHEN and CDR2 SYDVKM. Unmatched junction bases numbered 9, after V lost 6 bases and J lost 4 bases. The CDR3 consists of 16 residues. In DNA, the CDR3 is TGTGCCAGCAGCAAGCGGGAGGGGGGATGGTACAATGAGCAGTTCTTC. Its protein is CASSKREGGWYNEQFF.

V is TRBV18 and J is TRBJ2-4; 9 bases line up with TRBD2. CDR3 length: 19 amino acids. The germline V gene encodes CDR1 KGHSH and CDR2 LQKENI. Trimming removed 5 bases from V and 1 base from J; junction bases left unmatched: 15. The DNA of the CDR3 is TGTGCCAGCTCATTTCGGGACAGAACTACTAGCGGGGCCAAAAACATTCAGTACTTC. It translates to CASSFRDRTTSGAKNIQYF.

The gene calls are TRBV4-1 and TRBJ2-3; the match to TRBD2 covers 8 bases. CDR3 length: 18 residues. With V trimmed by 1 base and J by 2 bases, 11 bases remained unmatched. CDR1 is MGHRA, CDR2 YSYEKL, per germline. The CDR3 DNA is TGCGCCAGCAGCCAAGTGGCGGCTAGCGGGCTAAACACAGATACGCAGTATTTT. Protein: CASSQVAASGLNTDTQYF.

J is TRBJ2-3 and V is TRBV5-1; a possible D gene is TRBD2 (5 bases). CDR1 is SGHRS, CDR2 YFSETQ, per germline. CDR3 length: 13 amino acids. Trimming shortened V by 6 bases and J by 4 bases, and 12 bases separated the two germline ends. The CDR3 DNA sequence: TGCGCCAGCACCAGCGATAGCGCAGATACGCAGTATTTT. It yields the protein CASTSDSADTQYF.

This sequence joins TRBV30 and TRBJ1-2; the D is unclear. Deletions cut 0 bases from V and 4 bases from J, with 12 bases between. The CDR3 extends over 14 amino acids. Germline-derived CDR1 and CDR2 are GTSNPN and SVGIG (reference sequence). The chain's CDR3 is CAWSVEGSFYGYTF. The CDR3 region has the DNA TGTGCCTGGAGTGTAGAGGGCAGCTTCTATGGCTACACCTTC.